This passage covers 3 T cell receptor beta chains from one sample sequenced in a study of blood T cell repertoires in COVID-19. Profiled with immunoSEQ multiplex PCR; TCRdb holds only in-frame clones, not every one. The top ten hold around 4.5% of the sample, which has some 190,000 clones, 75% to 85% seen once. The sequencing input was PBMCs or T cells enriched from blood (not recorded which). The source of these receptors is a man aged 25-45 years with acute COVID-19.

This sequence joins TRBV6-6 and TRBJ2-2, with D uncertain. Germline-derived CDR1 and CDR2 are MNHNY and SVGAGI (reference sequence). Trimming removed 2 bases from V and 5 bases from J, with 6 bases in between. CDR3 length: 13 residues. Here the CDR3 reads CASSYRETGELFF. CDR3 in DNA: TGTGCCAGCAGTTACCGAGAAACCGGGGAGCTGTTTTTT.

This chain connects TRBV5-4 to TRBJ1-2, with a weak D call TRBD1 (6 bases). Trimming took off 2 bases at V and 7 bases at J, with 12 bases between the two ends. The CDR3 runs 13 residues. Looked up from germline, CDR1 is SGHNT and CDR2 is YYREEE (reference sequence). CDR3 amino acids: CASSLRGGAGYTF. CDR3 coding DNA: TGTGCCAGCAGCTTAAGAGGGGGGGCTGGCTACACCTTC.

The chain recombines TRBV5-1 with TRBJ1-4, with a tentative D call TRBD1 (6 bases). The CDR3 spans 15 residues. Germline V CDR1 and CDR2: SGHRS, YFSETQ. The V end was cut by 4 bases, the J end by 7 bases, with 17 bases between. The CDR3 protein is CASSAGLQGSEKLFF. The CDR3 DNA sequence: TGCGCCAGCAGCGCTGGGTTACAGGGAAGTGAAAAACTGTTTTTT.